The text below deals with one TCR beta chain. This sample was taken from a study of blood T cell repertoires in COVID-19. Overall study: Italy, Spain and the United States were the sources of the convalescent and acute COVID-19 samples. T cells, B-cell-depleted T cells, or PBMCs supplied cDNA or gDNA.

V lost 5 bases and J lost 4; bases outside the gene matches: 9. This CDR3 has 16 amino acids. Germline CDR1 SGHTA, CDR2 FQGTGA. Original data processing: The authors estimated nucleated cell counts from reference gene primer amplification. Sequenced by immunoSEQ multiplex PCR; TCRdb stores in-frame clones only, minus some. V, J and clone size are taken as reported in that table, and D and trimming were inferred from the DNA itself. This sample has approximately 260,000 clones, with approximately 92% found just once. Material for sequencing was peripheral blood. This TCR was recovered from a woman aged 40 to 49 who had recovered from COVID-19. This rearrangement joins TRBV7-3 to TRBJ1-1; 11 bases are shared with TRBD1. The CDR3 DNA is TGTGCCAGCAGCCCCGGACAGGGGGCGCCCCGCACTGAAGCTTTCTTT. Amino acid sequence: CASSPGQGAPRTEAFF.